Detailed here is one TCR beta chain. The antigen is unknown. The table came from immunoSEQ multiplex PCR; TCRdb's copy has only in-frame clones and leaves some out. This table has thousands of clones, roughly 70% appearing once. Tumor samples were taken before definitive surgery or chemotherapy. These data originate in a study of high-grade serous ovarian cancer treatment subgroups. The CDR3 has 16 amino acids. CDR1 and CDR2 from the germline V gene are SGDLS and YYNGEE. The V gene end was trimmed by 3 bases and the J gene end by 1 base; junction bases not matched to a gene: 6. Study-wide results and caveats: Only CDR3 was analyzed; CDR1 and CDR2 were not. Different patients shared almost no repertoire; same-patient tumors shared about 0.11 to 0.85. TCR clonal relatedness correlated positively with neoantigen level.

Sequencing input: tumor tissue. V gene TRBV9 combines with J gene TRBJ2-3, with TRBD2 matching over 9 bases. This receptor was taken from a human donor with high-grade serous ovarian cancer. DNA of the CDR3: TGTGCCAGCAGCGCGACCTTAGCGGGGGGCACAGATACGCAGTATTTT. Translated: CASSATLAGGTDTQYF.